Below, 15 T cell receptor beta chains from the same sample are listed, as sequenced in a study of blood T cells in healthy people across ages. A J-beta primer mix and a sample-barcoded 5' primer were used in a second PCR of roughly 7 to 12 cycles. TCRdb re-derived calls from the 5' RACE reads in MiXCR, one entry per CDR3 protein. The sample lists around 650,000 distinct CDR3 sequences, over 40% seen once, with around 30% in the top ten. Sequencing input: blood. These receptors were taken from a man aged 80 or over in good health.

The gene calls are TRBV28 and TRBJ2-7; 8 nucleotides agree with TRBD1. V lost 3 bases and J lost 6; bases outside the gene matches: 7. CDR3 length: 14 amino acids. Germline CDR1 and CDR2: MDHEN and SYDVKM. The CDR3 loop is CASSFKRTGCEQYF. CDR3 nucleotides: TGTGCCAGCAGTTTCAAGAGGACAGGGTGCGAGCAGTACTTC.

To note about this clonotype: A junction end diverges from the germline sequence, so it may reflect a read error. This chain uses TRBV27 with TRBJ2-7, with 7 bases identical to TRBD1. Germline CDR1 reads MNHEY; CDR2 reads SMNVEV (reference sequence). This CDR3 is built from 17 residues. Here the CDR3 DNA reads TGTGCCTGCAGTTTATCCCATCGGGACAGACCCTCCTACGAGCAGTACTTC. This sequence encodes CACSLSHRDRPSYEQYF.

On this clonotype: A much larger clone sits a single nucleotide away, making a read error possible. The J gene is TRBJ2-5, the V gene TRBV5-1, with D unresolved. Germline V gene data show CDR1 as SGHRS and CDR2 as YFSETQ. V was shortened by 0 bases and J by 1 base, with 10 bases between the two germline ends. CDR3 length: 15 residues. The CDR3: CASSLGAGTQETQYF. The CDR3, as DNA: TGCGCCAGCAGCTTGGGTGCAGGCACCCAAGAGACCCAGTACTTC.

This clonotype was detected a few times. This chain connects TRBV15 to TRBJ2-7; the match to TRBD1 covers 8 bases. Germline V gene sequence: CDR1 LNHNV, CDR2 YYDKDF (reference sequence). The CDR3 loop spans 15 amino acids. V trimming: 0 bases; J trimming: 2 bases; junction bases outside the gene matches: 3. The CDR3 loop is CATSRDGTGTYEQYF. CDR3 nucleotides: TGTGCCACCAGCAGAGATGGGACAGGTACCTACGAGCAGTACTTC.

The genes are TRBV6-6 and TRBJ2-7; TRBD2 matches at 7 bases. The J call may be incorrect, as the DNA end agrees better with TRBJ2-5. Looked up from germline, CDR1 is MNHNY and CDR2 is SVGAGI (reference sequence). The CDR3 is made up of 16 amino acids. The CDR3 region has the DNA TGTGCCAGCAGTTACTCGGTTGGGGGGGTCCAAGAGACCCAGTACTTC. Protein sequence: CASSYSVGGVQETQYF.

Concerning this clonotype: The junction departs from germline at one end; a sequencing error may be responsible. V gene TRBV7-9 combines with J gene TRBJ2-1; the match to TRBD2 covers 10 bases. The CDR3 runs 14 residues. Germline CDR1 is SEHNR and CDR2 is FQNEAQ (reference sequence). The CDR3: CASGSGRRDNEQYF. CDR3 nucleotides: TGTGCCAGCGGTAGCGGGAGGCGAGACAATGAGCAGTACTTT.

In DNA, the CDR3 is TGCAGTGCTAGAGATCCTGGGCAGGGCCTCGGGGATGAGCAGTTCTTC. As protein: CSARDPGQGLGDEQFF. This rearrangement joins TRBV20-1 to TRBJ2-1, with D possibly called TRBD1 or TRBD2 (5 bases each). V dropped 0 bases and J dropped 8 bases, with 20 bases sitting between them. CDR3 length equals 16 residues. Germline V gene lookup returns CDR1 DFQATT and CDR2 SNEGSKA (reference sequence).

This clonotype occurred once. The CDR3 DNA reads TGTGCCAGCAGTTACAGGGAGTTCGACTATGGCTACACCTTC. It specifies CASSYREFDYGYTF. The V call is TRBV12-3 or TRBV12-4, the J call TRBJ1-2; D may be TRBD1 (6 bases). V lost 4 bases to trimming and J lost 3 bases, with 12 bases between them. The CDR3 totals 14 residues.

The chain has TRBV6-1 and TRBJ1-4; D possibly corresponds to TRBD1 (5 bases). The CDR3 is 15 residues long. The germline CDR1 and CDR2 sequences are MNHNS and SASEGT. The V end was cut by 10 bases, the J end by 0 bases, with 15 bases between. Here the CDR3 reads CATKPGPATNEKLFF. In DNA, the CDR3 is TGTGCCACCAAGCCGGGACCCGCAACTAATGAAAAACTGTTTTTT.

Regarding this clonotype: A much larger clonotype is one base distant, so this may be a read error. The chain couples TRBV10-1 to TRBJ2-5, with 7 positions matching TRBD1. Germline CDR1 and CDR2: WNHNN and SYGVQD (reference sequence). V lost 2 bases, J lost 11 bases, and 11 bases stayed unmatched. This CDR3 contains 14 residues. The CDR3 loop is CASSEETGKNEQYF. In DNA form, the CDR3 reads TGCGCCAGCAGTGAGGAGACAGGGAAAAATGAGCAGTACTTC.

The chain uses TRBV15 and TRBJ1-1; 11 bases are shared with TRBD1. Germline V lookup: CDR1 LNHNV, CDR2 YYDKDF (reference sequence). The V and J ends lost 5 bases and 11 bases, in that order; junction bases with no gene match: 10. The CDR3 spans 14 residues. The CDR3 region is CATSPGTGGSEAFF. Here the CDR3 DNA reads TGTGCCACCAGCCCGGGGACAGGGGGTAGCGAGGCTTTCTTT.

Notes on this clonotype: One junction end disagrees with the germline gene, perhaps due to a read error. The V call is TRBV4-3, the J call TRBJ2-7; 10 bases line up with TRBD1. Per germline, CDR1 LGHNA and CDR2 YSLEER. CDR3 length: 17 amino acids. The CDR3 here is CASGQVLGTGAQYEQYF. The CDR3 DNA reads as TGCGCCAGCGGCCAAGTTCTCGGGACAGGGGCCCAATACGAGCAGTACTTC.

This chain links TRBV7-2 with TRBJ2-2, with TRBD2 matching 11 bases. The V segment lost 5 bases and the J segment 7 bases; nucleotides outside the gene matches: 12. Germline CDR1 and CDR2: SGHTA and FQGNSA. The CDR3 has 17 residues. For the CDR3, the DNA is TGTGCCAGCAGCGCTCCCACTAGCGGGAGTGGGGTCGGGGAGCTGTTTTTT. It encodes CASSAPTSGSGVGELFF.

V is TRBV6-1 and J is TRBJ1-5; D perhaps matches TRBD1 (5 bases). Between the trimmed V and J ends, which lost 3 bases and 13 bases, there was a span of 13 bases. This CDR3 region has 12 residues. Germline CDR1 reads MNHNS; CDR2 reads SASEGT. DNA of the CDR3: TGTGCCAGCAGTGACGTACAGGTCGTTCAGCATTTT. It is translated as CASSDVQVVQHF.

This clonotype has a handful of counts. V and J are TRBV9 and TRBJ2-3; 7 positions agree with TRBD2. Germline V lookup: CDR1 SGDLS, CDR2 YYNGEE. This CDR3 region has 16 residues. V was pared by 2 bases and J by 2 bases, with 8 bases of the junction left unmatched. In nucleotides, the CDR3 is TGTGCCAGCAGCGTTGATGGGACTACCTACACAGATACGCAGTATTTT. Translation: CASSVDGTTYTDTQYF.